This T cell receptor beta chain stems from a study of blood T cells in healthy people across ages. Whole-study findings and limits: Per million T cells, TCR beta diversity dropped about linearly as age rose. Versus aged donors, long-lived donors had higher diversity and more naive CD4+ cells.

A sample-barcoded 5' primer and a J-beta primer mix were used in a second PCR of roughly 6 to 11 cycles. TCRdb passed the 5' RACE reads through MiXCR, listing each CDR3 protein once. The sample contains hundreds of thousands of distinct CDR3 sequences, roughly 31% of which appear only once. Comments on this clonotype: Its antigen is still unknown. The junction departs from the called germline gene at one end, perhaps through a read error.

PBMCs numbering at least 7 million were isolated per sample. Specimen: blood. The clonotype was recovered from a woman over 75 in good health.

The CDR3 DNA reads as TGTGCCGGCAGCGTAGACAGTAACTATGGCTACACCTTC. It encodes CAGSVDSNYGYTF. V usage is TRBV5-6 and J usage is TRBJ1-2; D is perhaps TRBD1 (5 bases). The CDR3 consists of 13 residues. CDR1 is SGHDT and CDR2 is YYEEEE in the germline V gene. Drawing the rest from reference TRBV5-6 and TRBJ1-2, the complete variable domain is DAGVTQSPTHLIKTRGQQVTLRCSPKSGHDTVSWYQQALGQGPQFIFQYYEEEERQRGNFPDRFSGHQFPNYSSELNVNALLLGDSALYLCAGSVDSNYGYTFGSGTRLTVV.